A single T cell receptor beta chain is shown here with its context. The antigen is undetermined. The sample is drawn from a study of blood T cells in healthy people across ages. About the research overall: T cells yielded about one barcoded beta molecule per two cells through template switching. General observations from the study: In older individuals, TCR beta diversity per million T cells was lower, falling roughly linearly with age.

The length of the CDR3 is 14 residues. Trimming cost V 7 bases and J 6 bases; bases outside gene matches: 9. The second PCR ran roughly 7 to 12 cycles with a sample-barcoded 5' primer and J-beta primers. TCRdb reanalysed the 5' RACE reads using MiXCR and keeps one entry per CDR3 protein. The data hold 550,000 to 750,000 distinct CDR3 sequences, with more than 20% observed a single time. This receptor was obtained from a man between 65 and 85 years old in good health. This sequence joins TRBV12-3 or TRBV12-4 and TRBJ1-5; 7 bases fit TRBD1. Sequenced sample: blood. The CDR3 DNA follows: TGTGCCAGCACCGGGGGGGCAGGGGGTCAGCCCCAGCATTTT. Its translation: CASTGGAGGQPQHF.